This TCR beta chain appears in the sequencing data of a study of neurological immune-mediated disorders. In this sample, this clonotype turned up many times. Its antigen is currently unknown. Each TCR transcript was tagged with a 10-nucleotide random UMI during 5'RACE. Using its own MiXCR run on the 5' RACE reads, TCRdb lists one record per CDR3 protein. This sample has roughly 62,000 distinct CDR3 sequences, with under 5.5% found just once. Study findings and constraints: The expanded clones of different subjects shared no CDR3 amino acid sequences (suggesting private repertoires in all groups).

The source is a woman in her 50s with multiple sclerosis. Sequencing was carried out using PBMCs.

The CDR3 sequence is CASSDRAWDTGELFF. The CDR3 DNA follows: TGTGCCAGCAGCGACAGGGCCTGGGACACCGGGGAGCTGTTTTTT. The chain employs TRBV7-9 and TRBJ2-2; TRBD1 agrees at 7 bases. Germline V CDR1 and CDR2: SEHNR, FQNEAQ (reference sequence). There are 15 residues in the CDR3. V lost 5 bases to trimming and J lost 3 bases; unmatched junction nucleotides: 6.